The source of this T cell receptor (beta chain) is a study of T cells after yellow fever vaccination. Across the whole study: Fractions of limited cellularity were prepared by means of SMART-Seq v4 Ultra Low Input. Findings of the study overall: Most primary-vaccination clones recurred post-booster (roughly 96% CD4, 85% to 90% CD8). The CD4 compartment and the CD8 compartment contained a small share of clonotypes in common.

Germline assignment: CDR1 SGDLS and CDR2 YYNGEE. The CDR3 covers 12 residues. The ends were cut back, 4 bases at V and 6 bases at J, with 10 bases in the middle. This clonotype appeared a few times. Its antigen is still unknown. Universal primer sites and UMIs were introduced during 5'RACE template-switching synthesis of TCR cDNA. TCRdb re-analysed the 5' RACE reads in MiXCR, keeping a single row per CDR3 protein. Counted here are 400,000 or so distinct CDR3 sequences, 9.5% to 13% occurring once; the ten biggest clones make up 18%. The chain links TRBV9 to TRBJ1-1; D gene unclear. The sequence was obtained from a man aged 18 to 35 who received the YFV17D yellow fever vaccine. The sequencing used PBMCs, collected on the day of the first yellow fever vaccination. CDR3 in DNA: TGTGCCAGCAGCCCCTTAAGACCTGAAGCTTTCTTT. Protein product: CASSPLRPEAFF.